One sample yielded the 26 T cell receptor beta chains listed below, sequenced in a study of T-cell reconstitution after alpha-beta-depleted transplantation in children. Library preparation (for TCRbeta) was performed with unique molecular identifiers. TCRdb ran MiXCR on the PCR reads and lists one entry per CDR3 protein. The profile shows 580,000 or so distinct CDR3 sequences, 20% to 25% of them singletons. The specimen was PBMCs, mostly from graft donor cells, collected 360 days after TCRalphabeta/CD19-depleted stem cell transplant. Receptors originate from a boy in the first two years of life who had a stem cell transplant for acute myeloid leukemia, so the T cells may come from the graft donor.

J is TRBJ2-2 and V is TRBV10-3, with D unresolved. The CDR3 totals 13 residues. With 4 bases removed from V and 6 bases from J, the gap between germline ends came to 9 bases. CDR1 and CDR2 (germline): ENHRY, SYGVKD. CDR3 DNA sequence: TGTGCCATCAGTGTTGAAGGCGCCGGGGAGCTGTTTTTT. Encoded protein: CAISVEGAGELFF.

This rearrangement joins TRBV12-3 or TRBV12-4 to TRBJ2-1, with a weak D call TRBD1 (5 bases). The CDR3 has 13 amino acids. V was shortened by 6 bases and J by 4 bases, with 10 bases between the two germline ends. The CDR3 sequence is CASRLTEYNEQFF. The CDR3 bases are TGTGCCAGCAGGCTGACAGAATACAATGAGCAGTTCTTC.

This clonotype has a count of ten or more. The chain uses TRBV29-1 and TRBJ1-2; 9 bases agree with TRBD1. The CDR3 has 15 amino acids. V was pared by 6 bases and J by 1 base, with 9 bases of the junction left unmatched. Germline-derived CDR1 and CDR2 are SQVTM and ANQGSEA. The CDR3 loop is CSVGDRVAVNYGYTF. The DNA for the CDR3 is TGCAGCGTGGGGGACAGGGTGGCGGTTAACTATGGCTACACCTTC.

This clonotype was counted a few times. V gene TRBV6-5 combines with J gene TRBJ2-1; 12 bases fit TRBD2. CDR3 length equals 15 residues. The V and J ends lost 4 bases and 6 bases, in that order; junction bases with no gene match: 4. Germline V CDR1 and CDR2: MNHEY, SVGAGI. This CDR3 reads CASSSGLAGSNEQFF. For the CDR3, the DNA is TGTGCCAGCAGTTCCGGACTAGCGGGGAGCAATGAGCAGTTCTTC.

Many counts were recorded for this clonotype. The chain is built from TRBV27 and TRBJ2-2; 9 nucleotides match TRBD1. V shed 7 bases and J 6 bases; nucleotides not matched to a gene: 9. The CDR3 is made up of 15 amino acids. Germline V CDR1 and CDR2: MNHEY, SMNVEV (reference sequence). The CDR3 here is CASKQDRGVAGELFF. In DNA form, the CDR3 reads TGTGCCAGCAAGCAGGACAGGGGCGTAGCCGGGGAGCTGTTTTTT.

This clonotype was detected ten times or more. The chain combines TRBV12-3 or TRBV12-4 with TRBJ1-5, with D perhaps TRBD1 (5 bases). There are 12 residues in the CDR3. Trimming removed 5 bases at V and 6 bases at J, with 8 bases between. The CDR3 DNA reads as TGTGCCAGCAGTCGGGACGTTCAGCCCCAGCATTTT. Translating gives CASSRDVQPQHF.

This clonotype has a handful of counts. The rearrangement links TRBV4-3 to TRBJ2-7, with D tentatively TRBD1 (6 bases). CDR3 size: 15 residues. The ends were cut back, 0 bases at V and 0 bases at J, with 9 bases in the middle. Per the germline V gene, CDR1 is LGHNA and CDR2 is YSLEER. In DNA form, the CDR3 reads TGCGCCAGCAGCCAAGATACAGGGAGCTCCTACGAGCAGTACTTC. Residues: CASSQDTGSSYEQYF.

V usage is TRBV20-1 and J usage is TRBJ1-4; 8 nucleotides align to TRBD1. Germline-derived CDR1 and CDR2 are DFQATT and SNEGSKA (reference sequence). V gave up 5 bases and J gave up 5 bases; unmatched junction bases: 4. This CDR3 comprises 13 residues. The CDR3 coding sequence is TGCAGTGCTGACAGGGGAGGGAATGAAAAACTGTTTTTT. Residues: CSADRGGNEKLFF.

This chain links TRBV18 with TRBJ2-6; D unclear. V was clipped by 3 bases and J by 3 bases, with 3 bases between them. The germline V gene has CDR1 KGHSH and CDR2 LQKENI. The CDR3 sequence is 13 residues long. CDR3 loop: CASSPGGANVLTF. CDR3 nucleotide sequence: TGTGCCAGCTCACCGGGTGGGGCCAACGTCCTGACTTTC.

This clonotype came up many times. J is TRBJ2-7 and V is TRBV7-2; D remains ambiguous. Germline V gene lookup returns CDR1 SGHTA and CDR2 FQGNSA. This CDR3 is 13 amino acids long. V was cut by 2 bases and J by 4 bases, with 9 bases left in between. CDR3 region: CASSLFEEYEQYF. The DNA for the CDR3 is TGTGCCAGCAGCTTATTCGAGGAATACGAGCAGTACTTC.

This chain connects TRBV12-3 or TRBV12-4 to TRBJ2-5, with 10 bases that match TRBD2. V lost 6 bases to trimming and J lost 1 base; unmatched junction nucleotides: 8. This CDR3 is built from 16 residues. The DNA for the CDR3 is TGTGCCAGCAGCCCAGGGGCTAGCGGGGGCCAAGAGACCCAGTACTTC. This translates into CASSPGASGGQETQYF.

V and J are TRBV6-1 and TRBJ1-2; 10 nucleotides agree with TRBD1. This CDR3 has 17 amino acids. The germline V gene encodes CDR1 MNHNS and CDR2 SASEGT. V lost 6 bases, J lost 4 bases, and 14 bases stayed unmatched. Here the CDR3 reads CASSHLVGTGEIYGYTF. DNA for the CDR3: TGTGCCAGCAGCCACCTCGTCGGGACAGGGGAAATCTATGGCTACACCTTC.

CDR3 residues: CASSPIRGREDTQYF. For the CDR3, the DNA is TGTGCCAGCAGCCCCATTCGGGGTCGGGAAGATACGCAGTATTTT. This chain links TRBV7-9 with TRBJ2-3; possible D gene TRBD2, 5 bases. Germline CDR1 is SEHNR and CDR2 is FQNEAQ (reference sequence). The CDR3 covers 15 residues. V gave up 5 bases and J gave up 5 bases, with 17 bases separating them.

V gene TRBV20-1 combines with J gene TRBJ1-3; 8 bases are shared with TRBD1. The junction had 5 bases not matched to a gene; V was cut back by 0 bases and J by 4 bases. CDR1 and CDR2 (germline): DFQATT, SNEGSKA (reference sequence). The CDR3 has 15 residues. The CDR3 sequence is CSARDPGGLGNTIYF. In nucleotides, the CDR3 is TGCAGTGCTAGAGATCCAGGGGGCTTGGGAAACACCATATATTTT.

In this sample, this clonotype turned up many times. This rearrangement joins TRBV29-1 to TRBJ2-1, with TRBD1 matching 8 bases. Germline V gene sequence: CDR1 SQVTM, CDR2 ANQGSEA. This CDR3 has 17 amino acids. The V segment lost 7 bases and the J segment 1 base; nucleotides outside the gene matches: 15. DNA for the CDR3: TGCAGCGCCTTGGACAGGGCCTCGGCTACTTCCTACAATGAGCAGTTCTTC. Translation gives CSALDRASATSYNEQFF.

V gene TRBV28 combines with J gene TRBJ2-1, with 8 bases matching TRBD1. The CDR3 is 15 residues long. Germline V lookup: CDR1 MDHEN, CDR2 SYDVKM. V lost 1 base to trimming and J lost 8 bases; unmatched junction nucleotides: 7. The CDR3 spells CASSLFGQGAHEQFF. The CDR3 DNA reads TGTGCCAGCAGTTTATTTGGGCAGGGGGCCCATGAGCAGTTCTTC.

As DNA, the CDR3 is TGTGCCAGCCAAGACCCGGCGGGGAAGAACACCGGGGAGCTGTTTTTT. This translates into CASQDPAGKNTGELFF. The V gene is TRBV18, the J gene TRBJ2-2, with D perhaps TRBD2 (6 bases). The length of the CDR3 is 16 residues. Germline V lookup: CDR1 KGHSH, CDR2 LQKENI. With 8 bases removed from V and 1 base from J, the gap between germline ends came to 17 bases.

The gene calls are TRBV12-3 or TRBV12-4 and TRBJ2-3; 11 bases fit TRBD2. The V gene end was trimmed by 6 bases and the J gene end by 4 bases; junction bases not matched to a gene: 3. The CDR3 length is 14 residues. DNA for the CDR3: TGTGCCAGCAGGGTAGCGGGGGGGTCAGATACGCAGTATTTT. Its protein is CASRVAGGSDTQYF.

This clonotype was picked up many times. The chain links TRBV29-1 to TRBJ2-5; D might be TRBD2 (5 bases). Trimming removed 6 bases from V and 7 bases from J, with 15 bases in between. The CDR3 sequence is 12 residues long. Germline lookup yields CDR1 SQVTM and CDR2 ANQGSEA. CDR3 coding DNA: TGCAGCGTAATCCTCTGGGCGGGGACCCAGTACTTC. Translating gives CSVILWAGTQYF.

The V and J genes are TRBV12-3 or TRBV12-4 and TRBJ1-3; D is uncertain. The CDR3 runs to 12 residues. Trimming took 6 bases from V and 8 from J, leaving 11 bases between them. Written as DNA, the CDR3 is TGTGCCAGCAGCCTCCCCCTAGACACCATATATTTT. It is translated as CASSLPLDTIYF.

The CDR3 nucleotides read TGTGCCAGCAGTTTGTTCCAGTTAGCGGGGGGCGGAGGGGATGAGCAGTTCTTC. Amino acid sequence: CASSLFQLAGGGGDEQFF. The chain has TRBV12-3 or TRBV12-4 and TRBJ2-1, with 10 bases identical to TRBD2. CDR3 length: 18 residues. V shed 3 bases, J shed 8 bases, and the junction held 16 bases outside the gene matches.

This clonotype was observed at least ten times. The rearrangement links TRBV7-2 to TRBJ1-2, with a possible D match to TRBD1 (6 bases). V was clipped by 6 bases and J by 7 bases, with 18 bases between them. This CDR3 comprises 14 residues. Germline lookup yields CDR1 SGHTA and CDR2 FQGNSA. The CDR3 DNA sequence: TGTGCCAGCAGTCCAAACCGGGACACCCTTGGCTACACCTTC. Its protein product is CASSPNRDTLGYTF.

This clonotype was picked up many times. The J gene is TRBJ2-2, the V gene TRBV9; D may be TRBD2 (6 bases). The germline V gene has CDR1 SGDLS and CDR2 YYNGEE. The CDR3 runs to 16 residues. Trimming stripped 0 bases from V and 4 bases from J, with 13 bases between. CDR3 coding DNA: TGTGCCAGCAGCGTAGAGGCAGTCGGGGGCACCGGGGAGCTGTTTTTT. This codes for CASSVEAVGGTGELFF.

Many counts were recorded for this clonotype. The chain has TRBV20-1 and TRBJ1-5; D not resolved. V lost 6 bases to trimming and J lost 7 bases, with 13 bases between them. In germline, CDR1 is DFQATT, CDR2 SNEGSKA (reference sequence). CDR3 length: 12 amino acids. DNA for the CDR3: TGCAGTGCCACCCAGGCCGGACAGCCCCAGCATTTT. This codes for CSATQAGQPQHF.

This chain links TRBV7-6 with TRBJ2-5; D may be TRBD2 (5 bases). This CDR3 has 14 residues. From germline, CDR1 is SGHVS and CDR2 FNYEAQ. Trimming left V 1 base short and J 3 bases short, with 9 bases between. CDR3 in DNA: TGTGCCAGCAGCTTAGAGGCCGGGAAAGAGACCCAGTACTTC. Its translation is CASSLEAGKETQYF.

This clonotype appeared many times. V and J are TRBV4-3 and TRBJ2-1; 7 positions agree with TRBD1. Germline CDR1 LGHNA, CDR2 YSLEER. The CDR3 spans 17 residues. Unmatched junction bases numbered 10, after V lost 0 bases and J lost 5 bases. This CDR3 reads CASSQEVQGPIHNEQFF. In DNA form, the CDR3 reads TGCGCCAGCAGCCAAGAGGTACAGGGGCCCATTCACAATGAGCAGTTCTTC.